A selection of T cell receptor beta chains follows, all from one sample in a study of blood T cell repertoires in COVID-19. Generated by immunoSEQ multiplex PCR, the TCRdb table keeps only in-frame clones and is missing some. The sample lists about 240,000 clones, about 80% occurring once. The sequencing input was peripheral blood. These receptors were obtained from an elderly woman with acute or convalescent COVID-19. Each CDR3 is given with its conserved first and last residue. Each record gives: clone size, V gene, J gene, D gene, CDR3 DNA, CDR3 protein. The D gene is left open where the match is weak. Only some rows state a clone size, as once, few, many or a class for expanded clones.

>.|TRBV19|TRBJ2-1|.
TGTGCCAGTAGCCGGTCCCCGGGGCGGGGCTCCTACAATGAGCAGTTCTTC
CASSRSPGRGSYNEQFF
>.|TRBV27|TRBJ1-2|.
TGTGCCAGCAGTTCAGGTTCCTATGGCTACACCTTC
CASSSGSYGYTF
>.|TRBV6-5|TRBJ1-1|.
TGTGCCAGCAGTTACTCGGATCTAGGGGGTGAAGCTTTCTTT
CASSYSDLGGEAFF
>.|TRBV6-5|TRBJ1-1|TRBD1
TGTGCCACGATGATGACAGGGGTTGAAGCTTTCTTT
CATMMTGVEAFF
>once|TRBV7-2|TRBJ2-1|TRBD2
TGTGCCAGCAGCTCCCAACTAGCGGGGGGCTACAATGAGCAGTTCTTC
CASSSQLAGGYNEQFF
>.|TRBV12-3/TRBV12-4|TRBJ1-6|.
TGTGCCAGCAGTTTGACAACTGGTTCACCCCTCCACTTT
CASSLTTGSPLHF
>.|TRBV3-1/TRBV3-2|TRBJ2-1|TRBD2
TGTGCCACCTCACTAGCGGGGGGGTACAATGAGCAGTTCTTC
CATSLAGGYNEQFF
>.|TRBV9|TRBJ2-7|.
TGTGCCAGCAGCGTGGGGGGGACAGGAGACTACGAGCAGTACTTC
CASSVGGTGDYEQYF
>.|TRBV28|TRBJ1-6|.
TGTGCCAGCAGACAGAGTAATTCACCCCTCCACTTT
CASRQSNSPLHF
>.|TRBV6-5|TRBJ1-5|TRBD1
TGTGCCAGCAAGGGACAGGGAGGGAATCAGCCCCAGCATTTT
CASKGQGGNQPQHF
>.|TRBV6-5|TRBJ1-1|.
TGTGCCGGGGGGGATGAGGGCACTGAAGCTTTCTTT
CAGGDEGTEAFF
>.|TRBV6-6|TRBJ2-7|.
TGTGCCAGCAGTTTCAACAGGGACGAGCAGTACTTC
CASSFNRDEQYF
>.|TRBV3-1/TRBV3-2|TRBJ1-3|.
TGTGCCAGCAGCCAATTAGGGGGATTTGGAAACACCATATATTTT
CASSQLGGFGNTIYF
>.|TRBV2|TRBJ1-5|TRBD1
TGTGCCAGCAGTGTGTGGACAGGGGGCAATCAGCCCCAGCATTTT
CASSVWTGGNQPQHF
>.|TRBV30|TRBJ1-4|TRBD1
TGTGCCTGGACGGACAGGGGTACAACTAATGAAAAACTGTTTTTT
CAWTDRGTTNEKLFF
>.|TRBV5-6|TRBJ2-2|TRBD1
TGTGCCAGCAACTCCGGGACAGGGATTGTCGCGAACACCGGGGAGCTGTTTTTT
CASNSGTGIVANTGELFF
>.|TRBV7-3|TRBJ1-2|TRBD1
TGTGCCAGCAGCTTGGGACAGGGGGCTATCTATGGCTACACCTTC
CASSLGQGAIYGYTF
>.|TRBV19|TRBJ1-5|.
TGTGCCAGTAGTATAGTTGTCGGGGTTCGGAGCAATCAGCCCCAGCATTTT
CASSIVVGVRSNQPQHF
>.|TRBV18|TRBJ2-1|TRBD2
TGTGCCAGCTCACCGACCGGGACTAGCGGGGCACGGCAAGAGAGTGAGCAGTTCTTC
CASSPTGTSGARQESEQFF
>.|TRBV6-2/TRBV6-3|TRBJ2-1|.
TGTGCCAGCAGTTATGGTAGCCGTGGAGGGAAAGGCAATGAGCAGTTCTTC
CASSYGSRGGKGNEQFF
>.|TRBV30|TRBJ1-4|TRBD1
TGTGCCTGGAGTCGACCGGGACAGGGTGTATTGGGGGCTGAAAAACTGTTTTTT
CAWSRPGQGVLGAEKLFF
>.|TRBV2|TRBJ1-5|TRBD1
TGTGCCAGCAAAGGGGGACAGGGACTCTATAGCAATCAGCCCCAGCATTTT
CASKGGQGLYSNQPQHF
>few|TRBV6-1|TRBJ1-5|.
TGTGCCAGCAGTGAAGGAGGAGGTGGGGGGACTCAGCCCCAGCATTTT
CASSEGGGGGTQPQHF
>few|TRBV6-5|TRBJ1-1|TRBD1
TGTGCCAGCAGTTCCCGGACAGGGCTGAACACTGAAGCTTTCTTT
CASSSRTGLNTEAFF
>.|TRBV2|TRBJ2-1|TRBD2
TGTGCCAGCAGTGCACTAGCGGGGGGCAACAATGAGCAGTTCTTC
CASSALAGGNNEQFF
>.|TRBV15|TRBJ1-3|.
TGTGCCACCAGCAGAGATTCCCAGGGTCGAGGCACCATATATTTT
CATSRDSQGRGTIYF
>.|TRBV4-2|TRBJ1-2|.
TGTGCCAGCAGCCTCGATACGGGGGGCTACACCTTC
CASSLDTGGYTF
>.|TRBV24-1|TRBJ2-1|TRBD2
TGTGCCACCAGTGGCCTTAGCGGGGGGTATTACAATGAGCAGTTCTTC
CATSGLSGGYYNEQFF
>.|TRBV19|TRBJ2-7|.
TGTGCCAGTAGTATTGGCAGGGTGAGCTACGAGCAGTACTTC
CASSIGRVSYEQYF
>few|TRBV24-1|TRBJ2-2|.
TGTGCCACCAGTGATCCCGGGACACCGAACACCGGGGAGCTGTTTTTT
CATSDPGTPNTGELFF
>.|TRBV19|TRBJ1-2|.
TGTGCCAGTAGTTTCCGGGACACCGATGGCTACACCTTC
CASSFRDTDGYTF
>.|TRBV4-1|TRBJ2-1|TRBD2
TGCGCCAGCAGCCAAACCACAGGGTTGACTAGCGGGGTATACAATGAGCAGTTCTTC
CASSQTTGLTSGVYNEQFF
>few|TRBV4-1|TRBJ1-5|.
TGCGCCAGCAGCCAGGAGGGACGGGCCCGCAATCAGCCCCAGCATTTT
CASSQEGRARNQPQHF
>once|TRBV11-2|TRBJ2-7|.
TGTGCCAGCAGCTTAGAGTCGACAGTTTACGAGCAGTACTTC
CASSLESTVYEQYF
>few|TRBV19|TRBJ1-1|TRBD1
TGTGCCAGTAGTGCCCTGGGTCGGGACAGGGGTAGGAACACTGAAGCTTTCTTT
CASSALGRDRGRNTEAFF
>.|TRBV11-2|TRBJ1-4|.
TGTGCCAGCAGCTCACAGGGTCGATCGGGTGAAAAACTGTTTTTT
CASSSQGRSGEKLFF
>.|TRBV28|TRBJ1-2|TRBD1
TGTGCCAGCAGCCGACAGGGGGCTGATGGCTACACCTTC
CASSRQGADGYTF
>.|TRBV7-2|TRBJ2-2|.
TGTGCCAGCAGCTTTGTGGAGGCCGGGGAGCTGTTTTTT
CASSFVEAGELFF
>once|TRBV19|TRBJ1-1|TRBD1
TGTGCCAGTACCCAGGGGGCAGGGGGCGGCGTGAACACTGAAGCTTTCTTT
CASTQGAGGGVNTEAFF
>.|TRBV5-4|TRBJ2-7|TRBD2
TGTGCCAGCAACTCTGGTGGACTAGCGGGGGGCTACGAGCAGTACTTC
CASNSGGLAGGYEQYF
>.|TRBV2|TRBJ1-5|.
TGTGCCAGCAGTGGGCGGGGGAATCAGCCCCAGCATTTT
CASSGRGNQPQHF
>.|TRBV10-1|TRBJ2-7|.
TGCGCCGGCCCCATTTGGAGCCCGACCTACGAGCAGTACTTC
CAGPIWSPTYEQYF
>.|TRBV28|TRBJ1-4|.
TGTGCCAGCCTCCAACAGGGACCCAATGAAAAACTGTTTTTT
CASLQQGPNEKLFF
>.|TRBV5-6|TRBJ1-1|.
TGTGCCAGCAGCCCACAGGGACGAGACACTGAAGCTTTCTTT
CASSPQGRDTEAFF
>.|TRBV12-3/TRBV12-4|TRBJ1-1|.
TGTGCCAGCAGTTTTGCGGTAAACACTGAAGCTTTCTTT
CASSFAVNTEAFF
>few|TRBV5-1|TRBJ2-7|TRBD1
TGCGCCAGCAGCAATGGACAGGGGGCCTACGAGCAGTACTTC
CASSNGQGAYEQYF
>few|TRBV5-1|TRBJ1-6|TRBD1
TGCGCCAGCAGCACAGGACAGGGCTGGGGTTCACCCCTCCACTTT
CASSTGQGWGSPLHF
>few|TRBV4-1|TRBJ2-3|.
TGCGCCAGCAGCCGGACTGGCGCGTCTAGCACAGATACGCAGTATTTT
CASSRTGASSTDTQYF